At least ten counts were recorded for the clone carrying this T cell receptor beta chain. The record originates from a study of T cell repertoires in cytomegalovirus infection. TCRdb used MiXCR to reprocess the reads, holding one entry per CDR3 protein. Altogether fewer than 700,000 distinct CDR3 sequences are present, approximately 24% being singletons, with the ten largest covering approximately 8%. Input material: CD8+ T cells from PBMCs. This TCR came from a human donor in good health (CMV status not recorded). Some clones in this sample may be carry-over from other donors' samples.

The CDR3 nucleotides are TGTGCCAGCAACTGGGGAGGAGATTTTGGATTAGATGAGCAGTTCTTC. This gives the protein CASNWGGDFGLDEQFF. V gene TRBV7-2 combines with J gene TRBJ2-1; possible D gene TRBD2, 6 bases. The germline gives CDR1 SGHTA, CDR2 FQGNSA. There are 16 residues in the CDR3. Trimming stripped 7 bases from V and 8 bases from J, with 24 bases between.